This T cell receptor (beta chain) was sequenced for a study of blood T cells in healthy people across ages. The authors ran a second PCR of roughly 6 to 12 cycles using a sample-barcoded 5' primer and a J-beta primer mix. TCRdb called the 5' RACE reads again in MiXCR, with one record for every CDR3 protein. The sample consists of 750,000 to 1,000,000 distinct CDR3 sequences, 25% to 35% of them appearing once. In this sample, this clonotype turned up a few times. This CDR3 comprises 16 residues. V shed 4 bases, J shed 6 bases, and the junction held 9 bases outside the gene matches. Per germline, CDR1 MNHNS and CDR2 SASEGT. This same sample was also taken into another study, of T cells of mothers and their children.

This sequence joins TRBV6-1 and TRBJ1-6; 7 nucleotides match TRBD1. Specimen: blood. The source of this sequence is a woman between 40 and 50 years old in good health. This CDR3 reads CASSATGVVFNSPLHF. CDR3 DNA: TGTGCCAGCAGTGCAACAGGGGTTGTTTTTAATTCACCCCTCCACTTT.